Reported below is one T cell receptor beta chain. As yet, its antigen is unknown. After isolation, RNA underwent reverse transcription to generate cDNA as the sequencing template. The assay was immunoSEQ multiplex PCR, and TCRdb's table has in-frame clones only and misses some. The sample includes about 82,000 clones, just over 50% of them seen just once. The sorting of PBMCs gave CD4+ and CD8+ T cells. The source of the sample is a study of CD8+ T cells in alopecia areata. Overall study findings and caveats: Normal scalp had lower clonality than lesional scalp, with alopecia totalis/universalis lesions showing this most strongly. Scalp sequencing captures resident alphabeta T cells of normal skin too.

Per germline, CDR1 MNHNY and CDR2 SVGAGI (reference sequence). This CDR3 has 13 amino acids. J lost 5 bases, V lost 7 bases, and 6 bases had no gene match. The chain combines TRBV6-6 with TRBJ2-3; 7 nucleotides match TRBD1. Sequences were obtained from NKG2D-high CD8+ T cells sorted from blood. This TCR came from a human donor with alopecia areata. The CDR3 loop reads CASIGQVEDTQYF. The CDR3 region has the DNA TGTGCCAGCATTGGACAGGTAGAAGATACGCAGTATTTT.